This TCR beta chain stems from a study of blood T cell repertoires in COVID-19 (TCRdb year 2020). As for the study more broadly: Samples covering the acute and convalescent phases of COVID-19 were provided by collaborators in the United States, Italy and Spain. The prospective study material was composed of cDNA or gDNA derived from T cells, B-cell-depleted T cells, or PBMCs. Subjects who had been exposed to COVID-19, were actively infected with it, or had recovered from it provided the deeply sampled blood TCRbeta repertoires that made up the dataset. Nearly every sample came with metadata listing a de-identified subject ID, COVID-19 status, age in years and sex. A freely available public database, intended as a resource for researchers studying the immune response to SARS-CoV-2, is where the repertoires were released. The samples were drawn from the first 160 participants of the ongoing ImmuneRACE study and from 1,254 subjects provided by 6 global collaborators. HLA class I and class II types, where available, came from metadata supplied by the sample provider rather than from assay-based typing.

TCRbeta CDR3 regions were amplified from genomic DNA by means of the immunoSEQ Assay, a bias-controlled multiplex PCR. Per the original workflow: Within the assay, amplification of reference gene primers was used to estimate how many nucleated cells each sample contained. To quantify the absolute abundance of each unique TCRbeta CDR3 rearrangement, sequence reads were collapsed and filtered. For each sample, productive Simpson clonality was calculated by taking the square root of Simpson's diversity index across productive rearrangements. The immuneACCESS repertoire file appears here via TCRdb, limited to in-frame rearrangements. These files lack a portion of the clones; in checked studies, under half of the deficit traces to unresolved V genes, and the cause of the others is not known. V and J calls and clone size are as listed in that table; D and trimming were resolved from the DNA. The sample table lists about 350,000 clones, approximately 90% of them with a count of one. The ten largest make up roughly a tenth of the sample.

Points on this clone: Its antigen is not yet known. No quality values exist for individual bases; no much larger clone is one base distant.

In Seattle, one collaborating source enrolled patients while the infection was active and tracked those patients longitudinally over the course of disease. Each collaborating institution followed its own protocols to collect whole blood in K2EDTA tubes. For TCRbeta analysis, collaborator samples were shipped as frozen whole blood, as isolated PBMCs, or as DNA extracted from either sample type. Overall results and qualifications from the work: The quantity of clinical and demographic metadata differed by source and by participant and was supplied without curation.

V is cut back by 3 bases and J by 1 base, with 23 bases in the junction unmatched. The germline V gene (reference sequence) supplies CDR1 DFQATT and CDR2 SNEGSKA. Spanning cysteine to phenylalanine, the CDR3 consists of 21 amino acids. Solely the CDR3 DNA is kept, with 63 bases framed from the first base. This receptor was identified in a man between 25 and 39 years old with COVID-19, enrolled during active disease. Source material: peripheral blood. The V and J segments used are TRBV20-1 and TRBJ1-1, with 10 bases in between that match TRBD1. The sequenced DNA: TGCAGTGCTAGTTTCTCGTTACGGAGAGGACAGGGGGGCCTCCGGAACACTGAAGCTTTCTTT. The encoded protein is CSASFSLRRGQGGLRNTEAFF.